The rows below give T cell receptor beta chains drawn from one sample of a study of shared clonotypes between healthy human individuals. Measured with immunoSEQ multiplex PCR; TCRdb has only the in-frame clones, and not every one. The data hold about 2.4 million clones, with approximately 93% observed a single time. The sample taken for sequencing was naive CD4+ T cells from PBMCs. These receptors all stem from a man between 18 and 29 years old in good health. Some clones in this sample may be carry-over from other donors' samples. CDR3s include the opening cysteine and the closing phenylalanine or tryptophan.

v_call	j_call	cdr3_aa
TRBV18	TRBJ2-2	CASSLLAIQTNTGELFF
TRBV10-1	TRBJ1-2	CATFSDSINYGYTF
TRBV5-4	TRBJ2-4	CASSPAGETKNIQYF
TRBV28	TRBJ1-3	CASYPQGGGNTIYF
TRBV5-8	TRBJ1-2	CASSLTGYYGYTF
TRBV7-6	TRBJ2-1	CASSLIGGLAGGEQFF
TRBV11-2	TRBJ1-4	CASSMTGESEKLFF
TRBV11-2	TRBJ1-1	CASSLDGSLAFF
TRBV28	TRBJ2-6	CASSLLPSSGANVLTF
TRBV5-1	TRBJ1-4	CASSLGDRANEKLFF
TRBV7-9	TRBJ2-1	CAVRGGLIVGQFF
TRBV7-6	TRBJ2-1	CASSPFAVTSGYSRSYNEQFF
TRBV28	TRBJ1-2	CASSPIFRRANYGYTF
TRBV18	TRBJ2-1	CASSRQVNEQFF
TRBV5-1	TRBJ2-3	CASSSRTGTDTQYF
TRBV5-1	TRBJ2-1	CASMTGAGKNYNEQFF
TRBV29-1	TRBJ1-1	CSVERQVNTEAFF
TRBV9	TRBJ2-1	CASSARTSGRERGYNEQFF
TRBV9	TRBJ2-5	CASSVVDGLQETQYF
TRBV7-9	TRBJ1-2	CASSLVGGRGPKTYYGYTF
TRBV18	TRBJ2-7	CASSLARDSSYEQYF
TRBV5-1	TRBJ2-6	CASSKQGSGANVLTF
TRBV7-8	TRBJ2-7	CASRQSREQYF
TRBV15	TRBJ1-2	CATSAANYGYTF
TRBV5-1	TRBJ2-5	CASSTSMRLETQYF
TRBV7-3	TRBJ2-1	CASSLLAGLERSNEQFF
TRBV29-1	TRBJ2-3	CSVDSGQGSDTQYF
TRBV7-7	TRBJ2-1	CASSLAGGVPYNEQFF
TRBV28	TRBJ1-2	CASSPIGGQSGTYGYTF
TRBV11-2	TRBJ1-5	CASSPNTGRDQPQHF
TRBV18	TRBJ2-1	CASSILAEYNEQFF
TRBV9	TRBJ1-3	CASSVGDRGNSGNTIYF
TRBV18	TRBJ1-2	CASSPPAALSGYTF
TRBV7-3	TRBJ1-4	CASSLEAAGGEKLFF
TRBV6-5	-	CASSFLRDRGLYEQYF
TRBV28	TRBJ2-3	CASSSTNRGRTQYF
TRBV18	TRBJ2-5	CASSYGRPETQYF
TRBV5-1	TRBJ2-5	CASRGLAATQETQYF
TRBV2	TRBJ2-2	CAQTWTGELFF
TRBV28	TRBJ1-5	CASSLGTGGSSQHF
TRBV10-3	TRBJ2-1	CAIGPTSGLYNEQFF
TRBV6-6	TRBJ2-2	CASSSPRIGTGELFF
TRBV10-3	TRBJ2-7	CAISESTRGYEQYF
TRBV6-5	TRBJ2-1	CASGQGDEQFF
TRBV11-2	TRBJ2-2	CASSGLVGRAGELFF
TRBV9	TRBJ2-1	CASSARTSLNEQFF
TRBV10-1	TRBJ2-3	CASTSGAKTDTQYF